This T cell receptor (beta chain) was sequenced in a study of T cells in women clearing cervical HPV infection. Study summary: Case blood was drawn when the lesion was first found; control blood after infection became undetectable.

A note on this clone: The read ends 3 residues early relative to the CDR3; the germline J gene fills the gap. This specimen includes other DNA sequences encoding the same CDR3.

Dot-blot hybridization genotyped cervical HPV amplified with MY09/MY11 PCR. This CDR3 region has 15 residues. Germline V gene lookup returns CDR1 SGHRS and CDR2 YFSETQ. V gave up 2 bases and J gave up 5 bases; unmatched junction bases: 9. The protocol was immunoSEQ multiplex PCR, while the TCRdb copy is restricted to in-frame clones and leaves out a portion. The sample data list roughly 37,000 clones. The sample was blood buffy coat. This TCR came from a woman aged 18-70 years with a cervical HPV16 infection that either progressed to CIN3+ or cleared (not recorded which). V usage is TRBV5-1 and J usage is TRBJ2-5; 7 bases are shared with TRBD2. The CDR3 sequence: CASSFLGQGGETQYF. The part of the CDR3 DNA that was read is TGCGCCAGCAGCTTTCTAGGGCAGGGAGGGGAGACC.